Listed below are T cell receptor beta chains from one sample, sequenced in a study of blood T cell repertoires in COVID-19. TCRdb's table, derived via immunoSEQ multiplex PCR, lists solely in-frame clones and lacks some. The sample lists a few hundred thousand clones, 90% seen once, with 0.6% in the top ten. The specimen was PBMCs or T cells enriched from blood (not recorded which). The receptors originated from a man aged 18 to 29 who had recovered from COVID-19. The CDR3 runs from the conserved cysteine through the conserved F or W. The D gene is left open where the match is weak.

D: TRBD2
V: TRBV28
CDR3: CASSETSGRAANEQFF

D: .
V: TRBV6-5
CDR3: CASKVGQTGELFF

D: .
V: TRBV28
CDR3: CASYSPSLGGYGYTF

D: .
V: TRBV15
CDR3: CATSLTEMNTEAFF

D: .
V: TRBV2
CDR3: CASKQGSNQPQHF

D: TRBD1
V: TRBV15
CDR3: CATSRDRGSYEQYF

D: .
V: TRBV7-9
CDR3: CASSQAREETQYF

D: TRBD1
V: TRBV2
CDR3: CASSKYRSGQGSYEQYF

D: TRBD2
V: TRBV27
CDR3: CASSSERLAGPYEQYF

D: .
V: TRBV10-3
CDR3: CAISESRTGGGSKNIQYF

D: TRBD1
V: TRBV10-3
CDR3: CAISAGTGGEAFF

D: .
V: TRBV19
CDR3: CASSTAGEAGQPQHF

D: TRBD2
V: TRBV2
CDR3: CATRGLAFTEQYF

D: .
V: TRBV27
CDR3: CASSLSGRVEMNTEAFF

D: TRBD1
V: TRBV12-5
CDR3: CASGPGTGNTEAFF

D: .
V: TRBV3-1/TRBV3-2
CDR3: CASSQDTPSEAFF

D: .
V: TRBV5-4
CDR3: CASRRGGDTQYF

D: .
V: TRBV14
CDR3: CASKRTSSGNTIYF

D: .
V: TRBV14
CDR3: CASSQDRVIYGYTF

D: TRBD1
V: TRBV27
CDR3: CASSLGQGKGGNTIYF

D: TRBD1
V: TRBV3-1/TRBV3-2
CDR3: CASSHHLTGGVHSPLHF

D: .
V: TRBV10-3
CDR3: CAISPGDTGELFF

D: TRBD1
V: TRBV5-1
CDR3: CASSLGDRGYGYTF

D: .
V: TRBV9
CDR3: CASSVGLLRDIYNEQFF

D: .
V: TRBV5-1
CDR3: CASSLEASASYNEQFF

D: .
V: TRBV18
CDR3: CASSPGAANTEAFF